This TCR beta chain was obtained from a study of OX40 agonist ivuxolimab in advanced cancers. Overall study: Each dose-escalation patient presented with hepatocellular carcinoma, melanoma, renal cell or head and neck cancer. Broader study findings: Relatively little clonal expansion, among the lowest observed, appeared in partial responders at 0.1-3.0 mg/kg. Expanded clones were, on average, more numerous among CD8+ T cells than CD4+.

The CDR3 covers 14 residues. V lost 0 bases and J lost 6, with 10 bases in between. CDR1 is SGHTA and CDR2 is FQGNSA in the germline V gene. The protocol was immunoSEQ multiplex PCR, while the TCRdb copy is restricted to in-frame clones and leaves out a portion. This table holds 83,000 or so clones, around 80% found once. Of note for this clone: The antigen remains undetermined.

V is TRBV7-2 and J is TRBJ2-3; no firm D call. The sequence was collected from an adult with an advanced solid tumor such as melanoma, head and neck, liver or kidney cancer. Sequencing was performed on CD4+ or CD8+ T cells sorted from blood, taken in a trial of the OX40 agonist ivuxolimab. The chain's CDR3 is CASSLARVGDTQYF. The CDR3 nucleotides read TGTGCCAGCAGCTTAGCTAGGGTGGGGGATACGCAGTATTTT.